Sequencing of this T cell receptor beta chain was carried out in a study of blood T cell repertoires in COVID-19 (dated by TCRdb to between 2020 and 2021). Regarding the study in general: Samples from collaborators originated in the United States, Italy and Spain and spanned both the acute and convalescent phases of COVID-19. The prospective study material was composed of cDNA or gDNA derived from T cells, B-cell-depleted T cells, or PBMCs. The dataset comprised deeply sampled blood TCRbeta repertoires from subjects exposed to, actively infected with, or recovered from COVID-19. The repertoires were released in a freely available public database intended as a resource for research on the immune response to SARS-CoV-2. Samples came from the ongoing ImmuneRACE study (first 160 participants) plus 1,254 subjects from 6 global collaborators. The sample metadata nearly always contained a de-identified subject ID, COVID-19 status, age in years and sex. Where HLA class I and class II types were available, the types were taken from metadata supplied by the sample provider, not from assay-based typing. The full study reports these points: Clinical and demographic metadata were provided uncurated, with the amount varying by source and participant.

Comment on this clone: Its antigen is not yet known. Per-base quality was not reported, and no clone a single base away is much larger than it.

One collaborating source in Seattle enrolled patients while the patients were actively infected and followed the patients over time throughout the course of disease. The collaborating institutions used their own protocols to collect whole blood in K2EDTA tubes. For TCRbeta analysis, collaborator samples were shipped as frozen whole blood, as isolated PBMCs, or as DNA extracted from either sample type. The cysteine opens and the phenylalanine closes a CDR3 of 16 amino acids. Only the CDR3 region is kept as DNA, spanning 48 bases read in frame from base 1. V is pruned by 5 bases and J by 5 bases, leaving 11 bases of the junction without a gene match. CDR1 SGHTA and CDR2 FQGNSA are derived from the germline V gene. TCRbeta CDR3 regions were amplified from genomic DNA using the immunoSEQ Assay, a bias-controlled multiplex PCR. As for how the authors treated the data: Nucleated cell counts per sample were estimated from amplification of reference gene primers within the assay. Sequence reads were collapsed and filtered to measure the absolute abundance of every unique TCRbeta CDR3 rearrangement. For each sample, productive Simpson clonality was calculated as the square root of Simpson's diversity index across productive rearrangements. TCRdb retrieved this table from immuneACCESS and kept in-frame rearrangements only. Not all clones are present; in checked studies, unresolved V genes account for under half, and no reason is known for the remainder. V, J and clone size reflect that table, while D and trimming were determined from the DNA. This sample gives about 410,000 clones in total; 75% to 90% of them show up just once. The ten top clones hold roughly 1.6% of the sample.

The sequenced material came from peripheral blood. The source is a woman between 40 and 50 years old with COVID-19, enrolled during active disease. The chain is made from TRBV7-2 and TRBJ2-7, and 11 junction bases match TRBD1. CDR3 region: CASSPGWTGGRNEQYF. The DNA sequence is given as TGTGCCAGCAGCCCGGGCTGGACAGGGGGCCGGAACGAGCAGTACTTC.